Listed below are T cell receptor beta chains from one sample, sequenced in a study of T cell responses to AZD1222 COVID-19 vaccine. Only in-frame clones appear in the TCRdb table, and some are missing; sequencing was by immunoSEQ multiplex PCR. The sample holds roughly 130,000 clones, around 84% seen once. The sequenced sample was peripheral blood, obtained on day 0 of AZD1222 vaccination. These receptor sequences come from an adult in good health. Each CDR3 is given with its conserved first and last residue. D genes are given only for firm matches. Size tells how often a clone was seen (once, few, many) or the class of an expanded clone, and some rows leave it out.

DNA	CDR3	D	V	J	size	length
TGCGCCAGCAGCTTCCGGGACGGGAATGAAAAACTGTTTTTT	CASSFRDGNEKLFF	-	TRBV5-1	TRBJ1-4	-	14
TGTGCCAGCAGCCAAGCTAATCGGTACTTC	CASSQANRYF	-	TRBV14	TRBJ2-7	-	10
TGTGCCAGCAGTCGTTCGGTGGCGGGACCCTACAATGAGCAGTTCTTC	CASSRSVAGPYNEQFF	-	TRBV6-6	TRBJ2-1	-	16
TGTGCCAGCAGCGCGGGGCTGAACACTGAAGCTTTCTTT	CASSAGLNTEAFF	-	TRBV2	TRBJ1-1	many	13
TGTGCCAGCAGTTTTGCCAGCCCGAGTCTCCAAGCTAACTATGGCTACACCTTC	CASSFASPSLQANYGYTF	-	TRBV28	TRBJ1-2	-	18
TGTGCCAGCAGCTCTAACAGTGACTCCACAGATACGCAGTATTTT	CASSSNSDSTDTQYF	-	TRBV7-9	TRBJ2-3	few	15
TGCAGCGTTCACATTTCGATGGACACTGAAGCTTTCTTT	CSVHISMDTEAFF	-	TRBV29-1	TRBJ1-1	-	13
TGTGCCAGCAGTTTAGTGCCCGGGGAGCTGTTTTTT	CASSLVPGELFF	-	TRBV28	TRBJ2-2	-	12
TGTGCCAGCAGCCCCCGGGACAGCCTTTTATCACCCCTCCACTTT	CASSPRDSLLSPLHF	TRBD1	TRBV7-9	TRBJ1-6	once	15
TGTGCCAGCAGGCCGACAGGAAGAAATGGCTACACCTTC	CASRPTGRNGYTF	-	TRBV6-5	TRBJ1-2	-	13
TGTGCCAGCAAACGGGAGTACACAGATACGCAGTATTTT	CASKREYTDTQYF	-	TRBV6-5	TRBJ2-3	-	13
TGTGCCAGCAGTGCATGGGACAGGGGGTTGGTACAGTACTTC	CASSAWDRGLVQYF	TRBD1	TRBV25-1	TRBJ2-7	-	14
TGTGCCAGCAGCGTAGAGGGGGTGGTCAATCAGCCCCAGCATTTT	CASSVEGVVNQPQHF	-	TRBV9	TRBJ1-5	few	15
TGTGCCAGCGCGGGTGATTACCTCTCAACCTACGAGCAGTACTTC	CASAGDYLSTYEQYF	-	TRBV18	TRBJ2-7	-	15
TGTGCCACCACGGACACGTCGAACACCGGGGAGCTGTTTTTT	CATTDTSNTGELFF	-	TRBV28	TRBJ2-2	-	14
TGTGCCAGCAGAGAAGCAGGGTCGCGCTTCTACGAGCAGTACTTC	CASREAGSRFYEQYF	-	TRBV14	TRBJ2-7	-	15
TGTGCCACCAGTGATGACCCCGGGGCGAACACCGGGGAGCTGTTTTTT	CATSDDPGANTGELFF	-	TRBV24-1	TRBJ2-2	-	16
TGTGCCAGCAGCTCTACTAGCGGCTCCTACGAGCAGTACTTC	CASSSTSGSYEQYF	TRBD2	TRBV7-2	TRBJ2-7	few	14
TGTGCCAGCAGCCGCGGACTAGCGGGAGGACTTGCGAACACCGGGGAGCTGTTTTTT	CASSRGLAGGLANTGELFF	TRBD2	TRBV3-1/TRBV3-2	TRBJ2-2	-	19
TGCAGCGTTGAATCCGGGGGCTATGGCTACACCTTC	CSVESGGYGYTF	-	TRBV29-1	TRBJ1-2	few	12
TGTGCCAGCACTGACACTCCCGGACCCCCCTACGAGCAGTACTTC	CASTDTPGPPYEQYF	-	TRBV27	TRBJ2-7	-	15
TGCGCCAGCACCCAACAGGATACTAACTATGGCTACACCTTC	CASTQQDTNYGYTF	-	TRBV5-1	TRBJ1-2	-	14
TGTGCCATCAGGGAATCCTACGAGCAGTACTTC	CAIRESYEQYF	-	TRBV10-3	TRBJ2-7	-	11
TGTGCCAGCAGGGGGGACGTCGGACAGTTCTTC	CASRGDVGQFF	-	TRBV9	TRBJ2-1	once	11
TGTGCCAGCATAGGACAGGGCACGAAGCAGTTCTTC	CASIGQGTKQFF	TRBD1	TRBV19	TRBJ2-1	-	12
TGTGCCAGCAGTCTACCACAGGGGGCTCGGATCGGCTACGAGCAGTACTTC	CASSLPQGARIGYEQYF	TRBD1	TRBV7-2	TRBJ2-7	-	17
TGTGCCAGCAGACTGAACCTTCAGAGGAACACTGAAGCTTTCTTT	CASRLNLQRNTEAFF	-	TRBV3-1/TRBV3-2	TRBJ1-1	few	15
TGTGCCAGCAGTTTGGCGGGAGGTCTGGACAATGAGCAGTTCTTC	CASSLAGGLDNEQFF	TRBD2	TRBV28	TRBJ2-1	-	15
TGTGCCAGCAGAAGTGCTTTAGGAGACACTGAAGCTTTCTTT	CASRSALGDTEAFF	-	TRBV2	TRBJ1-1	-	14
TGTGCCAGCAGCTTATATTTGGGGGCAGATCAGCCCCAGCATTTT	CASSLYLGADQPQHF	-	TRBV7-6	TRBJ1-5	-	15
TGTGCCAGCTCACAAGACCAATACGAGCAGTACTTC	CASSQDQYEQYF	-	TRBV18	TRBJ2-7	-	12
TGTGCCAGCAGCTTAAAAGCGGGAGGGCCGGGTGAGCAGTTCTTC	CASSLKAGGPGEQFF	TRBD2	TRBV7-9	TRBJ2-1	-	15
TGTGCCGGGTCGTCCCAGGGAACTTCCTACGAGCAGTACTTC	CAGSSQGTSYEQYF	-	TRBV12-2	TRBJ2-7	-	14
TGTGCTAGTGGTTTGGTACCCGGACTAGCGGGAGTTCCCGAGCAGTTCTTC	CASGLVPGLAGVPEQFF	TRBD2	TRBV12-5	TRBJ2-1	-	17
TGTGCCAGCTCACCGCGTACACTAGCGGCCACGCTTCAGCAGTACTTC	CASSPRTLAATLQQYF	TRBD2	TRBV18	TRBJ2-7	-	16
TGTGCCAGCAGCTGGCGGGACAGCCCCTACGAGCAGTACTTC	CASSWRDSPYEQYF	-	TRBV5-6	TRBJ2-7	-	14
TGTGCCAGCAGCCAAACAGGTCCGGTGGGTTATGGCTACACCTTC	CASSQTGPVGYGYTF	-	TRBV13	TRBJ1-2	-	15
TGCGCCAGCAGCTTGGTTACAGGTAATTACGAGCAGTACTTC	CASSLVTGNYEQYF	-	TRBV5-1	TRBJ2-7	-	14